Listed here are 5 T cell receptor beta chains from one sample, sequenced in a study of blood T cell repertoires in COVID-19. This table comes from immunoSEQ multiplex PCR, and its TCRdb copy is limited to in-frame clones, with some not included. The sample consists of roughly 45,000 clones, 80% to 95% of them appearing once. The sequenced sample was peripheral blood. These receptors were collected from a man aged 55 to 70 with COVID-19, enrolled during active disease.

The DNA for the CDR3 is TGCGCCAGCAGCTTAGGGTGGGACAAGGATTCCTACGAGCAGTACTTC. Translation: CASSLGWDKDSYEQYF. V and J are TRBV5-1 and TRBJ2-7; D is perhaps TRBD1 (6 bases). The CDR3 is made up of 16 amino acids. The germline V gene encodes CDR1 SGHRS and CDR2 YFSETQ. With 2 bases removed from V and 1 base from J, the gap between germline ends came to 16 bases.

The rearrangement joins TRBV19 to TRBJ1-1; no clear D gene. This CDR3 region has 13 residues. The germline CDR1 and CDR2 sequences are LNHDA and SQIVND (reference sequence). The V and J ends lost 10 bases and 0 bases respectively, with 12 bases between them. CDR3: CATAGPLNTEAFF. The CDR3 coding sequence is TGTGCCACCGCGGGCCCATTGAACACTGAAGCTTTCTTT.

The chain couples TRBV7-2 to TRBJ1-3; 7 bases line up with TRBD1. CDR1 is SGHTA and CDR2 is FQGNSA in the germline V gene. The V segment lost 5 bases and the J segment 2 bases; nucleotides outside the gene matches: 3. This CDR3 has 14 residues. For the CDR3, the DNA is TGTGCCAGCAGCGAGGGGACAGCTGGAAACACCATATATTTT. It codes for CASSEGTAGNTIYF.

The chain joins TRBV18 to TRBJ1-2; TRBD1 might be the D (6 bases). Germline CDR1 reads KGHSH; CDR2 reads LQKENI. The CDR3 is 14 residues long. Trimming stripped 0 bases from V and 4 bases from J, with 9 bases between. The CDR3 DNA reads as TGTGCCAGCTCACCACCTACAGGGACCTATGGCTACACCTTC. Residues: CASSPPTGTYGYTF.

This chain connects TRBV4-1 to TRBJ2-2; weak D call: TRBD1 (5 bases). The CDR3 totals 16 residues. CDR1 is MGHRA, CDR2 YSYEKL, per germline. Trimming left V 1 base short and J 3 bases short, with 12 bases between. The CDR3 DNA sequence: TGCGCCAGCAGCCAAGCTAAAAGGGGTTACACCGGGGAGCTGTTTTTT. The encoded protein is CASSQAKRGYTGELFF.